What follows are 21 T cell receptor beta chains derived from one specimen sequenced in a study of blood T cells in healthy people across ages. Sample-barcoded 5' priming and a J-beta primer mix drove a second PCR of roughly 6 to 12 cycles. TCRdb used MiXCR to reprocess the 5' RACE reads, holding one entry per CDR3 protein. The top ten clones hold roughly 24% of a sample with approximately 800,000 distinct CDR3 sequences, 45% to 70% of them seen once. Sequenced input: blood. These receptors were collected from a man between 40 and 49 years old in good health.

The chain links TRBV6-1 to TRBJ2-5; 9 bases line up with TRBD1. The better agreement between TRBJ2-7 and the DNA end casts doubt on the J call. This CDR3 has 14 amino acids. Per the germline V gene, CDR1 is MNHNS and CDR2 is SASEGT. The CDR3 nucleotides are TGTGCCAGCAGTGGCTACAGGGGGCTGGACGAGCAGTACTTC. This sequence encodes CASSGYRGLDEQYF.

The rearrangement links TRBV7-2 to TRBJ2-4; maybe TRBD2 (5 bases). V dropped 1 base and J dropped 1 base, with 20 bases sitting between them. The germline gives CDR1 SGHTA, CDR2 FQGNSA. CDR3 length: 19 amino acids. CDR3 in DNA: TGTGCCAGCAGCTTAGTCTTGGGGAGATCATTTTCGGCCAAAAACATTCAGTACTTC. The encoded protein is CASSLVLGRSFSAKNIQYF.

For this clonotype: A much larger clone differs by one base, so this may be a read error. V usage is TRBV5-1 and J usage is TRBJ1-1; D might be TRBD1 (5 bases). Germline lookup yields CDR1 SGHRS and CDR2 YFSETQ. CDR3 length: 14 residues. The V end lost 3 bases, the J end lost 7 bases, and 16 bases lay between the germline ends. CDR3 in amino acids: CASSSRRGVDEAFF. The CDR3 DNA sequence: TGCGCCAGCAGCTCGCGGAGGGGTGTGGATGAAGCTTTCTTT.

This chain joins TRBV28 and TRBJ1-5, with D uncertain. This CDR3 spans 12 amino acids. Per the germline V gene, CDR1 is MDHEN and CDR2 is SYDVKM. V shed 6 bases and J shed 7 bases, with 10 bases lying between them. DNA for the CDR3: TGTGCCAGCAGGGAAGACCAACAGCCCCAGCATTTT. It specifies CASREDQQPQHF. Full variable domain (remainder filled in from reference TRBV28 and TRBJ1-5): DVKVTQSSRYLVKRTGEKVFLECVQDMDHENMFWYRQDPGLGLRLIYFSYDVKMKEKGDIPEGYSVSREKKERFSLILESASTNQTSMYLCASREDQQPQHFGDGTRLSIL.

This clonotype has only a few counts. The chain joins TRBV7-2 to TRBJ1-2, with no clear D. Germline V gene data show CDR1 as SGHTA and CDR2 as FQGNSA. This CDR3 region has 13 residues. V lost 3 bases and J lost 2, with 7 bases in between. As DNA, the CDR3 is TGTGCCAGCAGCTTTGACGTAAACTATGGCTACACCTTC. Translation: CASSFDVNYGYTF.

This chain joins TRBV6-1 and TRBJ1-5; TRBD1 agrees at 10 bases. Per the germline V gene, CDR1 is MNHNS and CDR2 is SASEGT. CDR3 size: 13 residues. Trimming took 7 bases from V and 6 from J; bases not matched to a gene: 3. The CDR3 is CASKTGGFQPQHF. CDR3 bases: TGTGCCAGCAAGACAGGGGGCTTTCAGCCCCAGCATTTT.

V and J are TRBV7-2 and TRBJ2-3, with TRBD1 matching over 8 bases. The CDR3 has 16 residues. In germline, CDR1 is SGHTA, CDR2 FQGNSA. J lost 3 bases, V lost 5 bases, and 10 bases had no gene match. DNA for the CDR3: TGTGCCAGCAGCCCAGAGCCCAGGGGGCTGACAGATACGCAGTATTTT. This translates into CASSPEPRGLTDTQYF. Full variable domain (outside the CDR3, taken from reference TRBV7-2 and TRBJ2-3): GAGVSQSPSNKVTEKGKDVELRCDPISGHTALYWYRQSLGQGLEFLIYFQGNSAPDKSGLPSDRFSAERTGGSVSTLTIQRTQQEDSAVYLCASSPEPRGLTDTQYFGPGTRLTVL.

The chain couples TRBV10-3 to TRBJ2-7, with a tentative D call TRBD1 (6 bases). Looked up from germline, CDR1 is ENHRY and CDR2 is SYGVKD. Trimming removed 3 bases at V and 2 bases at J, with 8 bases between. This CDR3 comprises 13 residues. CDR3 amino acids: CAISEAGAYEQYF. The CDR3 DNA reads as TGTGCCATCAGTGAAGCAGGGGCCTACGAGCAGTACTTC.

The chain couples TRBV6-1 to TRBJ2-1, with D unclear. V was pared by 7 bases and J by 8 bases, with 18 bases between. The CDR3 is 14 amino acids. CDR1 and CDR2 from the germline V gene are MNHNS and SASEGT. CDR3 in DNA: TGTGCCAGCAACATACCGGGCCCCGGCCATGAGCAGTTCTTC. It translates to CASNIPGPGHEQFF.

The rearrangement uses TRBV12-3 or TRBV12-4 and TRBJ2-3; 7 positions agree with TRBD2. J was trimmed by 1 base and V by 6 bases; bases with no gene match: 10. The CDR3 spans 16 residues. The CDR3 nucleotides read TGTGCCAGCAGCCAAAATCGGGGGAGGGGCACAGATACGCAGTATTTT. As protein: CASSQNRGRGTDTQYF.

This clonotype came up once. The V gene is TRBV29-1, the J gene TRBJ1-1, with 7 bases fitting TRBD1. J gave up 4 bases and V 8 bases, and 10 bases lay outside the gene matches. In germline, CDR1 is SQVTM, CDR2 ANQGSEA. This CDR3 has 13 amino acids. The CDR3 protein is CSSNRGAGTEAFF. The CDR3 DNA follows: TGCAGCTCCAACAGGGGAGCGGGCACTGAAGCTTTCTTT.

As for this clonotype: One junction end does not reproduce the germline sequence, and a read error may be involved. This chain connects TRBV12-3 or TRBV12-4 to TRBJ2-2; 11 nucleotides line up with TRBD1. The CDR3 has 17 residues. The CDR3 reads CASSSPGQGANTGELFF. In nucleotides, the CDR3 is TGCGCCAGCAGTTCACCGGGACAGGGGGCGAACACCGGGGAGCTGTTTTTT.

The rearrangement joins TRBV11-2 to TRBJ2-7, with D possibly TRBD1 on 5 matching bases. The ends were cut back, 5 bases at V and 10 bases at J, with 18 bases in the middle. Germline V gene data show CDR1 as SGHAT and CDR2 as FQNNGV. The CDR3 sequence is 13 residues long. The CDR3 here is CASSTGALGAQYF. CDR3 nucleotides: TGTGCCAGCAGCACCGGAGCGCTTGGGGCCCAGTACTTC.

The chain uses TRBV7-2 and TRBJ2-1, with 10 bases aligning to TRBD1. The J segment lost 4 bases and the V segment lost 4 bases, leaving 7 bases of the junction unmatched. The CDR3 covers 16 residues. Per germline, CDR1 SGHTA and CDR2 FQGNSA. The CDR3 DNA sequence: TGTGCCAGCAGCTCCCCAGGGACAGGGGTTTACAATGAGCAGTTCTTC. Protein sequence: CASSSPGTGVYNEQFF.

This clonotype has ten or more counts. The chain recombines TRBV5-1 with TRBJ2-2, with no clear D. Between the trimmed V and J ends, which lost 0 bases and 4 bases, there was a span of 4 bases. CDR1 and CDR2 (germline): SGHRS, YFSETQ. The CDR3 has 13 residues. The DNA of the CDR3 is TGCGCCAGCAGCTTGGTGGGCACCGGGGAGCTGTTTTTT. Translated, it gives CASSLVGTGELFF.

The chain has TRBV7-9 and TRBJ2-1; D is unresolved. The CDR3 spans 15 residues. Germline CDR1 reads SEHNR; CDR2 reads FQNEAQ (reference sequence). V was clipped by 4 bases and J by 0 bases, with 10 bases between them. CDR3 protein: CASSSDLSSYNEQFF. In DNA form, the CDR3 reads TGTGCCAGCAGCTCGGACCTGAGCTCCTACAATGAGCAGTTCTTC.

The CDR3 protein is CASSFGGFDNEKLFF. In DNA, the CDR3 is TGTGCCAGCAGTTTCGGTGGTTTTGATAATGAAAAACTGTTTTTT. The rearrangement links TRBV12-3 or TRBV12-4 to TRBJ1-4; unclear D gene. V was shortened by 3 bases and J by 4 bases, with 12 bases between the two germline ends. This CDR3 contains 15 residues.

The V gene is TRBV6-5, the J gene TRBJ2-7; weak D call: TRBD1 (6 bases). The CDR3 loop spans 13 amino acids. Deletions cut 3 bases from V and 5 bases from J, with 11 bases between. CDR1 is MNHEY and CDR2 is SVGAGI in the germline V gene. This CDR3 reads CASSYHRVDEQYF. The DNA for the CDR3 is TGTGCCAGCAGTTATCACAGGGTCGACGAGCAGTACTTC.

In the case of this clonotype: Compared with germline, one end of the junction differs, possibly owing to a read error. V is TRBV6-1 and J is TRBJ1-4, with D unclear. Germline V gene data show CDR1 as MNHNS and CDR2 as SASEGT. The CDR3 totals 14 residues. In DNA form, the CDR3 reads TGTGCTAGCAGTGGAGGGAACAGAAATGAAAAACTGTTTTTT. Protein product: CASSGGNRNEKLFF.

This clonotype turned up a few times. The CDR3: CASSEFVGRAGANVLTF. DNA for the CDR3: TGTGCCAGCAGTGAATTCGTAGGGAGAGCTGGGGCCAACGTCCTGACTTTC. The chain employs TRBV6-1 and TRBJ2-6, with a tentative D call TRBD2 (5 bases). In germline, CDR1 is MNHNS, CDR2 SASEGT. This CDR3 spans 17 amino acids. Trimming removed 2 bases from V and 2 bases from J, with 13 bases in between.

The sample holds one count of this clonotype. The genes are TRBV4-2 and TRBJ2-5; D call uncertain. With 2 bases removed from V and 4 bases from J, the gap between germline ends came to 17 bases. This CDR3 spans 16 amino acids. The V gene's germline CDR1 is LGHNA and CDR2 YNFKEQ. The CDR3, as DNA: TGTGCCAGCAGCCAACACGTGGGTAAGGGTGGAGAGACCCAGTACTTC. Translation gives CASSQHVGKGGETQYF.